These 29 T cell receptor beta chains originate from one sample sequenced in a study of cytomegalovirus exposure and HLA in healthy donors. 60 Vbeta and 13 Jbeta primers were used in PCR. This table comes from immunoSEQ multiplex PCR, and its TCRdb copy is limited to in-frame clones, with some not included. The sample includes some 120,000 clones, 81% of them seen just once. Input material: PBMCs. The receptor source for this set is a woman in her forties in good health and CMV-seronegative.

A single count supports this clone. This chain links TRBV6-5 with TRBJ2-7; D ambiguous. The CDR3 sequence is 16 residues long. The V end was cut by 0 bases, the J end by 0 bases, with 12 bases between. Germline values: CDR1 MNHEY, CDR2 SVGAGI. CDR3 bases: TGTGCCAGCAGTTACTCCGCTTCAGGCCTCTCCTACGAGCAGTACTTC. Protein product: CASSYSASGLSYEQYF.

The chain carries TRBV14 and TRBJ1-2; 10 bases map to TRBD1. Per germline, CDR1 SGHDN and CDR2 FVKESK. CDR3 length: 14 residues. J gave up 8 bases and V 3 bases, and 6 bases lay outside the gene matches. The CDR3 sequence: CASSQNRDRGGYTF. CDR3 DNA: TGTGCCAGCAGCCAGAACCGGGACAGGGGAGGCTACACCTTC.

This chain joins TRBV30 and TRBJ2-7, with a possible D match to TRBD1 (6 bases). V was cut by 1 base and J by 4 bases, with 8 bases left in between. Germline CDR1 reads GTSNPN; CDR2 reads SVGIG (reference sequence). This CDR3 has 12 residues. CDR3 DNA: TGTGCCTGGAGTGGGGGGCAATACGAGCAGTACTTC. Amino acid sequence: CAWSGGQYEQYF.

V usage is TRBV9 and J usage is TRBJ1-2; 10 nucleotides agree with TRBD1. The CDR3 is 18 residues long. V trimming: 0 bases; J trimming: 5 bases; junction bases outside the gene matches: 13. Germline CDR1 and CDR2: SGDLS and YYNGEE. Written as DNA, the CDR3 is TGTGCCAGCAGCGTAGCGTCATACGGGACAGGGGATATTTATGGCTACACCTTC. Translation gives CASSVASYGTGDIYGYTF.

The V gene is TRBV2, the J gene TRBJ2-1; the D gene is possibly TRBD1 (5 bases). The CDR3 consists of 15 residues. Germline V gives CDR1 SNHLY, CDR2 FYNNEI. V was shortened by 0 bases and J by 3 bases, with 9 bases between the two germline ends. The CDR3 bases are TGTGCCAGCAGTGAAGCAGGGGTAGACTACAATGAGCAGTTCTTC. Translation gives CASSEAGVDYNEQFF.

V gene TRBV5-1 combines with J gene TRBJ2-4; 7 bases match TRBD1. CDR3 length: 15 residues. Germline V gene lookup returns CDR1 SGHRS and CDR2 YFSETQ. V lost 0 bases to trimming and J lost 4 bases; unmatched junction nucleotides: 4. CDR3 sequence reads: CASSLAGDRKNIQYF. The DNA for the CDR3 is TGCGCCAGCAGCTTGGCCGGGGACAGAAAAAACATTCAGTACTTC.

In this sample, this clone turned up a few times. The chain has TRBV5-5 and TRBJ1-5, with D possibly matching TRBD1 (5 bases). The CDR3 extends over 12 amino acids. Between the trimmed V and J ends, which lost 4 bases and 7 bases, there was a span of 9 bases. Germline assignment: CDR1 SGHKS and CDR2 YYEKEE (reference sequence). The CDR3 loop reads CASSQGLQPQHF. CDR3 coding DNA: TGTGCCAGCAGCCAGGGTCTACAGCCCCAGCATTTT.

The CDR3 is CASSSTPASRGRLDNQPQHF. CDR3 bases: TGTGCCAGTAGTTCAACACCGGCCTCCAGGGGGCGCCTAGATAATCAGCCCCAGCATTTT. The genes are TRBV19 and TRBJ1-5; 8 bases agree with TRBD1. J gave up 4 bases and V 5 bases, and 22 bases lay outside the gene matches. The CDR3 runs to 20 residues. The germline V gene encodes CDR1 LNHDA and CDR2 SQIVND (reference sequence).

Written as DNA, the CDR3 is TGTGCCAGCAGTTTACTAGGACAAGAGACCCAGTACTTC. Translation: CASSLLGQETQYF. This chain links TRBV27 with TRBJ2-5; D is ambiguous. The germline gives CDR1 MNHEY, CDR2 SMNVEV (reference sequence). The CDR3 runs to 13 residues. Trimming shortened V by 2 bases and J by 2 bases, and 6 bases separated the two germline ends.

The chain employs TRBV7-8 and TRBJ1-1; no definite D call. The CDR3 contains 16 residues. The V gene lost 2 bases and the J gene lost 0 bases, with 13 bases spanning the gap. Germline V gene sequence: CDR1 SGHVS, CDR2 FQNEAQ. The CDR3 loop reads CASSLRAETMNTEAFF. The DNA of the CDR3 is TGTGCCAGCAGCTTACGGGCGGAGACTATGAACACTGAAGCTTTCTTT. The full variable domain, completed using reference TRBV7-8 and TRBJ1-1, is GAGVSQSPRYKVAKRGQDVALRCDPISGHVSLFWYQQALGQGPEFLTYFQNEAQLDKSGLPSDRFFAERPEGSVSTLKIQRTQQEDSAVYLCASSLRAETMNTEAFFGQGTRLTVV.

This chain joins TRBV13 and TRBJ2-7; D ambiguous. From germline, CDR1 is PRHDT and CDR2 FYEKMQ (reference sequence). CDR3 length equals 12 residues. Trimming cost V 5 bases and J 0 bases, with 5 bases left between them. The DNA of the CDR3 is TGTGCCAGCAGCGAGAGCTCCTACGAGCAGTACTTC. Amino acids: CASSESSYEQYF.

The chain joins TRBV7-9 to TRBJ2-2; D may be TRBD2 (6 bases). The length of the CDR3 is 15 residues. V lost 5 bases and J lost 4, with 14 bases in between. Per germline, CDR1 SEHNR and CDR2 FQNEAQ (reference sequence). As DNA, the CDR3 is TGTGCCAGCAGCCTGGGGCTAGCGATCACCGGGGAGCTGTTTTTT. Amino acid sequence: CASSLGLAITGELFF.

This chain connects TRBV7-9 to TRBJ2-3; 8 bases map to TRBD2. The CDR3 totals 18 residues. V lost 0 bases and J lost 2; bases outside the gene matches: 10. Germline V CDR1 and CDR2: SEHNR, FQNEAQ (reference sequence). The CDR3 reads CASSLAVIAGGDTDTQYF. In DNA, the CDR3 is TGTGCCAGCAGCTTAGCGGTAATCGCGGGGGGAGACACAGATACGCAGTATTTT.

This chain joins TRBV5-6 and TRBJ2-7; maybe TRBD1 (5 bases). V shed 2 bases and J shed 4 bases, with 7 bases lying between them. Per the germline V gene, CDR1 is SGHDT and CDR2 is YYEEEE. The CDR3 length is 12 residues. In nucleotides, the CDR3 is TGTGCCAGCAGCTTCCAGGGATACGAGCAGTACTTC. Amino acid sequence: CASSFQGYEQYF.

This sequence joins TRBV19 and TRBJ1-1; 10 bases are shared with TRBD1. CDR1 is LNHDA and CDR2 is SQIVND in the germline V gene (reference sequence). This CDR3 has 15 residues. Trimming cost V 6 bases and J 3 bases; bases outside gene matches: 7. The CDR3 protein is CASSTGTGVDTEAFF. CDR3 in DNA: TGTGCCAGTAGCACGGGGACAGGGGTTGACACTGAAGCTTTCTTT.

The chain carries TRBV5-1 and TRBJ2-5, with TRBD1 matching over 8 bases. The CDR3 consists of 15 residues. V gave up 0 bases and J gave up 5 bases; unmatched junction bases: 6. Germline V lookup: CDR1 SGHRS, CDR2 YFSETQ. The CDR3 is CASSLGPTGDETQYF. CDR3 bases: TGCGCCAGCAGCTTGGGCCCGACAGGGGATGAGACCCAGTACTTC.

V usage is TRBV7-6 and J usage is TRBJ2-1, with 10 bases lining up with TRBD2. This CDR3 is built from 18 residues. Germline CDR1 reads SGHVS; CDR2 reads FNYEAQ. V was clipped by 1 base and J by 7 bases; unmatched bases: 13. CDR3 bases: TGTGCCAGCAGCTTAGAAATCCCTAGCGGGGGTGTTTGGAATGAGCAGTTCTTC. As protein: CASSLEIPSGGVWNEQFF.

The chain has TRBV6-5 and TRBJ1-5, with D uncertain. The CDR3 totals 13 residues. Trimming removed 5 bases from V and 4 bases from J, with 9 bases in between. CDR1 and CDR2 (germline): MNHEY, SVGAGI. The DNA of the CDR3 is TGTGCCAGCAGTCTCCGGGGAAATCAGCCCCAGCATTTT. Its protein product is CASSLRGNQPQHF.

V gene TRBV7-2 combines with J gene TRBJ1-5, with D uncertain. The V gene's germline CDR1 is SGHTA and CDR2 FQGNSA. The CDR3 runs to 14 residues. Trimming took 8 bases from V and 0 from J, leaving 11 bases between them. The CDR3 loop reads CASVQFPSNQPQHF. CDR3 DNA sequence: TGTGCCAGCGTTCAGTTCCCTAGCAATCAGCCCCAGCATTTT.

The V and J genes are TRBV6-1 and TRBJ1-2; 11 positions agree with TRBD1. Trimming took 7 bases from V and 7 from J; bases not matched to a gene: 8. This CDR3 is 14 amino acids long. Per the germline V gene, CDR1 is MNHNS and CDR2 is SASEGT. The CDR3 DNA follows: TGTGCCAGCAAGGGACAGGGGGGAACGGGTGGCTACACCTTC. This codes for CASKGQGGTGGYTF.

This sequence joins TRBV28 and TRBJ1-5, with D possibly matching TRBD1 (6 bases). The CDR3 sequence is 15 residues long. Trimming removed 6 bases from V and 5 bases from J, with 17 bases in between. CDR1 is MDHEN and CDR2 is SYDVKM in the germline V gene. The CDR3 DNA reads TGTGCCAGCAGCTCTCGACAGGTGGGCGATCAGCCCCAGCATTTT. Translation: CASSSRQVGDQPQHF.

The chain is built from TRBV4-1 and TRBJ2-3; 12 bases are a match to TRBD2. The germline V gene has CDR1 MGHRA and CDR2 YSYEKL. The CDR3 sequence is 21 residues long. The ends lost 0 bases at V and 0 bases at J; junction bases unmatched: 13. CDR3 sequence reads: CASSQEDRLAGAGQSTDTQYF. The DNA of the CDR3 is TGCGCCAGCAGCCAAGAAGATCGACTAGCGGGGGCCGGCCAAAGCACAGATACGCAGTATTTT.

In nucleotides, the CDR3 is TGTGCCAGCAGTACTCAGGGGGACTATGGCTACACCTTC. Amino acids: CASSTQGDYGYTF. The chain is built from TRBV28 and TRBJ1-2; the match to TRBD1 covers 7 bases. Germline-derived CDR1 and CDR2 are MDHEN and SYDVKM. The J segment lost 3 bases and the V segment lost 5 bases, leaving 3 bases of the junction unmatched. This CDR3 spans 13 amino acids.

The chain couples TRBV6-1 to TRBJ2-7, with TRBD1 matching 8 bases. The CDR3 length is 15 residues. J was trimmed by 8 bases and V by 5 bases; bases with no gene match: 14. The germline CDR1 and CDR2 sequences are MNHNS and SASEGT. The CDR3 loop reads CASSKSGTGPMQQYF. CDR3 in DNA: TGTGCCAGCAGTAAATCCGGGACAGGCCCTATGCAGCAGTACTTC.

The rearrangement joins TRBV5-4 to TRBJ2-2; maybe TRBD1 (6 bases). V lost 4 bases and J 9 bases, leaving 25 bases between the germline ends. The germline gives CDR1 SGHNT, CDR2 YYREEE (reference sequence). CDR3 length: 17 residues. CDR3 amino acids: CASSPRGQGREIRELFF. The CDR3 DNA reads TGTGCCAGCAGCCCTCGTGGGCAGGGGAGAGAAATTCGGGAGCTGTTTTTT.

The chain employs TRBV28 and TRBJ2-5, with D possibly TRBD1 on 5 matching bases. The CDR3 runs 14 residues. Trimming stripped 4 bases from V and 4 bases from J, with 13 bases between. Germline lookup yields CDR1 MDHEN and CDR2 SYDVKM. The CDR3 is CASSSVGQGETQYF. The CDR3 nucleotides are TGTGCCAGCAGTTCGGTGGGGCAGGGAGAGACCCAGTACTTC.

This clone was counted ten times or more. The chain is built from TRBV6-1 and TRBJ2-7; TRBD2 agrees at 8 bases. The CDR3 sequence is 14 residues long. V lost 2 bases to trimming and J lost 4 bases; unmatched junction nucleotides: 4. Germline V lookup: CDR1 MNHNS, CDR2 SASEGT. The CDR3 DNA follows: TGTGCCAGCAGTGAACGGGGGGGGCTATACGAGCAGTACTTC. Its translation: CASSERGGLYEQYF.

This clone was seen a single time. The chain uses TRBV19 and TRBJ1-1; D gene uncertain. V lost 6 bases to trimming and J lost 1 base, with 12 bases between them. In germline, CDR1 is LNHDA, CDR2 SQIVND (reference sequence). This CDR3 has 14 residues. Here the CDR3 reads CASSLQIPNTEAFF. The CDR3 bases are TGTGCCAGTAGCCTACAGATTCCGAACACTGAAGCTTTCTTT. Combining the CDR3 with reference TRBV19 and TRBJ1-1 gives the whole variable domain DGGITQSPKYLFRKEGQNVTLSCEQNLNHDAMYWYRQDPGQGLRLIYYSQIVNDFQKGDIAEGYSVSREKKESFPLTVTSAQKNPTAFYLCASSLQIPNTEAFFGQGTRLTVV.

The chain is built from TRBV9 and TRBJ2-7, with 8 bases matching TRBD2. Germline lookup yields CDR1 SGDLS and CDR2 YYNGEE. This CDR3 has 15 amino acids. V was pared by 0 bases and J by 4 bases, with 6 bases of the junction left unmatched. The DNA for the CDR3 is TGTGCCAGCAGCGTAGCTCCGGGGGGGGATTACGAGCAGTACTTC. Residues: CASSVAPGGDYEQYF.